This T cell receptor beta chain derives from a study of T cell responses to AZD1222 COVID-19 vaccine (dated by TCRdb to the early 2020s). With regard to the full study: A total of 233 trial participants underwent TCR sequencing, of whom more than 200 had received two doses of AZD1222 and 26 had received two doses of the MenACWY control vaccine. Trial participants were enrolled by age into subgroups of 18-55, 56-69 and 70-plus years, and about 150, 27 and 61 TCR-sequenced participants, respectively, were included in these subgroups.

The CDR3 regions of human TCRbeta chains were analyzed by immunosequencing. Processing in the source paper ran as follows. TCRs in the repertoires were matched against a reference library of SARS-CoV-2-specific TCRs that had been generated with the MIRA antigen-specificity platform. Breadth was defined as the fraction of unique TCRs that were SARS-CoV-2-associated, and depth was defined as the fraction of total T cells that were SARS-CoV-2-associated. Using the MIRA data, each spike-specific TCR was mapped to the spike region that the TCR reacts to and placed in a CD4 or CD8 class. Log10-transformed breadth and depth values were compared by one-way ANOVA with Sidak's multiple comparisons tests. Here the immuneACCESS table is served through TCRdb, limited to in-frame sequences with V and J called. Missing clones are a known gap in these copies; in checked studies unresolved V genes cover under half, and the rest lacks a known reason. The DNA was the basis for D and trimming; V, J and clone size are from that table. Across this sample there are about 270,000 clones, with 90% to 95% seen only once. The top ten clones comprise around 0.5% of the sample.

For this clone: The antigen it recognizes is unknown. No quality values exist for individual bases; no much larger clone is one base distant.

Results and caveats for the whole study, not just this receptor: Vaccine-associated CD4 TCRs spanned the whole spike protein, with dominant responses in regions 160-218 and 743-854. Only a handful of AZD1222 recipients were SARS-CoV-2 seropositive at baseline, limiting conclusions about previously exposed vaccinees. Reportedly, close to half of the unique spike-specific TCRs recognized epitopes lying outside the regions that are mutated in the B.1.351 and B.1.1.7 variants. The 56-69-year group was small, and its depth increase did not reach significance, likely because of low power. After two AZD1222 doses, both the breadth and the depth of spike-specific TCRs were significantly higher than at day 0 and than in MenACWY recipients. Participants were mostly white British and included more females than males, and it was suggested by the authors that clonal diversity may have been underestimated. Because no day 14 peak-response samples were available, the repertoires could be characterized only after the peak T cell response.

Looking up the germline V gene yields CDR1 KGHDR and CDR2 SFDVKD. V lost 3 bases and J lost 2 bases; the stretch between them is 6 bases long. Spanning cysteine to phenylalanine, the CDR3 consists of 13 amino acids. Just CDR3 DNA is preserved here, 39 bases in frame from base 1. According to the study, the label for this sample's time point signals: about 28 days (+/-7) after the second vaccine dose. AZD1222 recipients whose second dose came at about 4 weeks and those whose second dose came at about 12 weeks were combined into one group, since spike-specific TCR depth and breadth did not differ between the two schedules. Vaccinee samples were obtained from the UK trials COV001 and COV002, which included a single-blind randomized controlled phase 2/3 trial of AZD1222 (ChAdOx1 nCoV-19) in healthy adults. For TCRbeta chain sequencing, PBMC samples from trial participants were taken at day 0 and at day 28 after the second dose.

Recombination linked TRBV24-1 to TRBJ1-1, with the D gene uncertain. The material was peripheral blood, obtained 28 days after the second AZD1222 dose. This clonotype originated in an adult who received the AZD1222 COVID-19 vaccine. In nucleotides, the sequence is TGTGCCACCAGTGATATATATAACACTGAAGCTTTCTTT. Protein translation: CATSDIYNTEAFF.